The next 27 T cell receptor beta chains were all read from a single sample in a study of PD-1 blockade in mismatch repair-deficient tumors. Here immunoSEQ multiplex PCR was the method, and the copy in TCRdb shows in-frame clones only, minus some. The sample contains 30,000 to 40,000 clones, roughly 85% of which appear only once. Specimen: peripheral blood, collected roughly 76 weeks after starting pembrolizumab. The receptors were sampled from an adult with mismatch repair-deficient cancer.

This clone has just a few counts. This rearrangement joins TRBV14 to TRBJ2-1, with 9 bases that match TRBD2. CDR3 length equals 16 residues. The germline gives CDR1 SGHDN, CDR2 FVKESK. J gave up 9 bases and V 0 bases, and 9 bases lay outside the gene matches. Written as DNA, the CDR3 is TGTGCCAGCAGCCAAGATTCCGGCGGGAGGGCCTTTGAGCAGTTCTTC. Amino acids: CASSQDSGGRAFEQFF.

This clone has just one count. The chain employs TRBV5-4 and TRBJ2-1, with 11 bases aligning to TRBD2. J lost 7 bases, V lost 4 bases, and 19 bases had no gene match. The CDR3 length is 19 residues. Germline V gene lookup returns CDR1 SGHNT and CDR2 YYREEE (reference sequence). CDR3 amino acids: CASSPGLAGEKGSGNEQFF. The CDR3 nucleotides are TGTGCCAGCAGCCCAGGACTAGCGGGCGAGAAGGGGTCTGGGAATGAGCAGTTCTTC.

The chain has TRBV9 and TRBJ2-3, with D unclear. Germline CDR1 and CDR2: SGDLS and YYNGEE. With 7 bases removed from V and 5 bases from J, the gap between germline ends came to 8 bases. The CDR3 loop spans 11 amino acids. DNA of the CDR3: TGTGCCAGCGGCCGAATAGATACGCAGTATTTT. This translates into CASGRIDTQYF.

This chain links TRBV2 with TRBJ2-2; D is unresolved. The CDR3 is 15 amino acids. Trimming cost V 1 base and J 6 bases, with 12 bases left between them. Germline values: CDR1 SNHLY, CDR2 FYNNEI. The CDR3, as DNA: TGTGCCAGCAGTGAAGGTTTTAGTTTCGCCGGGGAGCTGTTTTTT. Amino acids: CASSEGFSFAGELFF.

The rearrangement joins TRBV11-1 to TRBJ2-5; TRBD2 matches at 9 bases. Germline V gives CDR1 SGHAT, CDR2 FQDESV (reference sequence). V lost 5 bases to trimming and J lost 4 bases; unmatched junction nucleotides: 5. There are 14 residues in the CDR3. The chain's CDR3 is CASSLSGRGETQYF. CDR3 bases: TGTGCCAGCAGCCTTAGCGGGAGAGGAGAGACCCAGTACTTC.

This rearrangement joins TRBV5-4 to TRBJ2-7; perhaps D is TRBD1 or TRBD2 (5 bases each). V was clipped by 0 bases and J by 2 bases, with 12 bases between them. Germline CDR1 SGHNT, CDR2 YYREEE (reference sequence). The CDR3 totals 15 residues. CDR3 region: CASSLGGTDPYEQYF. In DNA, the CDR3 is TGTGCCAGCAGCTTGGGGGGGACGGATCCCTACGAGCAGTACTTC. The full variable domain, completed using reference TRBV5-4 and TRBJ2-7, is ETGVTQSPTHLIKTRGQQVTLRCSSQSGHNTVSWYQQALGQGPQFIFQYYREEENGRGNFPPRFSGLQFPNYSSELNVNALELDDSALYLCASSLGGTDPYEQYFGPGTRLTVT.

The sample holds one count of this clone. V is TRBV7-8 and J is TRBJ2-3; a weak D match, TRBD2 (5 bases). The CDR3 has 13 residues. Germline values: CDR1 SGHVS, CDR2 FQNEAQ. The germline V and J ends were trimmed by 7 bases and 5 bases, with 13 bases remaining between them. CDR3 residues: CASNHDGEDTQYF. The CDR3 DNA reads as TGTGCCAGCAACCACGACGGGGAAGATACGCAGTATTTT.

The chain employs TRBV27 and TRBJ2-2; no firm D call. The CDR3 is 15 amino acids. CDR1 is MNHEY and CDR2 is SMNVEV in the germline V gene (reference sequence). V lost 0 bases to trimming and J lost 0 bases, with 5 bases between them. CDR3 in amino acids: CASSLSGTNTGELFF. CDR3 nucleotides: TGTGCCAGCAGTTTATCTGGGACGAACACCGGGGAGCTGTTTTTT.

This clone was counted between two and nine times. The CDR3, as DNA: TGTGCCAGTAGCCCGGGACTAAACTACGAGCAGTACTTC. Its translation: CASSPGLNYEQYF. This sequence joins TRBV19 and TRBJ2-7, with 7 bases fitting TRBD2. The V and J ends lost 6 bases and 3 bases, in that order; junction bases with no gene match: 5. CDR1 LNHDA and CDR2 SQIVND come from the germline V gene (reference sequence). The CDR3 consists of 13 residues. The variable domain in full, with the rest retrieved from reference TRBV19 and TRBJ2-7, is DGGITQSPKYLFRKEGQNVTLSCEQNLNHDAMYWYRQDPGQGLRLIYYSQIVNDFQKGDIAEGYSVSREKKESFPLTVTSAQKNPTAFYLCASSPGLNYEQYFGPGTRLTVT.

A remark on this clone: The junction departs from the called germline gene at one end, perhaps through a read error. The rearrangement uses TRBV7-7 and TRBJ2-2; possibly TRBD1 or TRBD2 for D (5 bases each). The germline gives CDR1 SSHAT, CDR2 FNYEAQ (reference sequence). The CDR3 loop spans 16 amino acids. The CDR3 sequence is CASSPTPRGLAGELFF. The CDR3 nucleotides are TGTGCTAGCAGCCCGACTCCGAGGGGTCTCGCCGGGGAGCTGTTTTTT.

This rearrangement joins TRBV10-3 to TRBJ2-3; a possible D gene is TRBD1 (5 bases). Germline V lookup: CDR1 ENHRY, CDR2 SYGVKD. Trimming shortened V by 10 bases and J by 4 bases, and 15 bases separated the two germline ends. The CDR3 length is 13 residues. CDR3: CATRSQGPDTQYF. CDR3 in DNA: TGTGCCACCCGATCCCAGGGTCCAGATACGCAGTATTTT.

The chain has TRBV5-1 and TRBJ2-2, with 7 bases that match TRBD2. V lost 4 bases and J lost 7; bases outside the gene matches: 13. The germline CDR1 and CDR2 sequences are SGHRS and YFSETQ. There are 16 residues in the CDR3. CDR3: CASSPIKGGPGGELFF. CDR3 nucleotides: TGCGCCAGCAGCCCTATTAAGGGAGGGCCCGGCGGGGAGCTGTTTTTT.

The chain couples TRBV5-1 to TRBJ2-3; unclear D gene. CDR3 length: 16 residues. Trimming stripped 2 bases from V and 0 bases from J, with 13 bases between. CDR1 and CDR2 from the germline V gene are SGHRS and YFSETQ. CDR3 region: CASSLGPFPSTDTQYF. DNA for the CDR3: TGCGCCAGCAGCTTAGGGCCTTTTCCTAGCACAGATACGCAGTATTTT.

The genes are TRBV29-1 and TRBJ1-4; possible D gene TRBD1, 6 bases. The CDR3 loop spans 13 amino acids. The V and J ends lost 6 bases and 5 bases respectively, with 13 bases between them. CDR1 and CDR2 from the germline V gene are SQVTM and ANQGSEA. CDR3 loop: CSVVGQTNEKLFF. Here the CDR3 DNA reads TGCAGCGTGGTCGGACAGACGAATGAAAAACTGTTTTTT. Combining the CDR3 with reference TRBV29-1 and TRBJ1-4 gives the whole variable domain SAVISQKPSRDICQRGTSLTIQCQVDSQVTMMFWYRQQPGQSLTLIATANQGSEATYESGFVIDKFPISRPNLTFSTLTVSNMSPEDSSIYLCSVVGQTNEKLFFGSGTQLSVL.

This rearrangement joins TRBV7-9 to TRBJ1-2, with a tentative D call TRBD1 (6 bases). Trimming stripped 5 bases from V and 0 bases from J, with 13 bases between. Germline CDR1 SEHNR, CDR2 FQNEAQ (reference sequence). The CDR3 totals 15 residues. CDR3 in DNA: TGTGCCAGCAGCACCTTAGGACAGACTAACTATGGCTACACCTTC. It translates to CASSTLGQTNYGYTF.

The chain joins TRBV30 to TRBJ2-6, with 7 bases aligning to TRBD1. CDR3 length: 18 amino acids. V shed 0 bases, J shed 0 bases, and the junction held 8 bases outside the gene matches. Germline CDR1 and CDR2: GTSNPN and SVGIG (reference sequence). CDR3 region: CAWSVRDSLFSGANVLTF. CDR3 in DNA: TGTGCCTGGAGTGTACGGGACAGTCTGTTCTCTGGGGCCAACGTCCTGACTTTC. Drawing the rest from reference TRBV30 and TRBJ2-6, the complete variable domain is SQTIHQWPATLVQPVGSPLSLECTVEGTSNPNLYWYRQAAGRGLQLLFYSVGIGQISSEVPQNLSASRPQDRQFILSSKKLLLSDSGFYLCAWSVRDSLFSGANVLTFGAGSRLTVL.

The rearrangement links TRBV9 to TRBJ2-4; D perhaps matches TRBD1 (7 bases). V was clipped by 0 bases and J by 3 bases, with 10 bases between them. This CDR3 comprises 15 residues. The germline CDR1 and CDR2 sequences are SGDLS and YYNGEE. CDR3 DNA: TGTGCCAGCAGCGTAGCTCAGGGGGGCAAAAACATTCAGTACTTC. Its protein product is CASSVAQGGKNIQYF. The variable domain in full, with the rest retrieved from reference TRBV9 and TRBJ2-4, is DSGVTQTPKHLITATGQRVTLRCSPRSGDLSVYWYQQSLDQGLQFLIQYYNGEERAKGNILERFSAQQFPDLHSELNLSSLELGDSALYFCASSVAQGGKNIQYFGAGTRLSVL.

The chain has TRBV19 and TRBJ2-7, with 7 bases lining up with TRBD1. The V gene's germline CDR1 is LNHDA and CDR2 SQIVND (reference sequence). The junction had 7 bases not matched to a gene; V was cut back by 2 bases and J by 3 bases. CDR3 length: 15 amino acids. CDR3: CASSISETGNYEQYF. The CDR3 region has the DNA TGTGCCAGTAGTATATCCGAGACAGGGAACTACGAGCAGTACTTC. Drawing the rest from reference TRBV19 and TRBJ2-7, the complete variable domain is DGGITQSPKYLFRKEGQNVTLSCEQNLNHDAMYWYRQDPGQGLRLIYYSQIVNDFQKGDIAEGYSVSREKKESFPLTVTSAQKNPTAFYLCASSISETGNYEQYFGPGTRLTVT.

The V call is TRBV7-2, the J call TRBJ2-3; 7 nucleotides align to TRBD2. V was pared by 2 bases and J by 3 bases, with 8 bases of the junction left unmatched. The CDR3 runs 16 residues. Germline V lookup: CDR1 SGHTA, CDR2 FQGNSA. The DNA of the CDR3 is TGTGCCAGCAGCTTATATGGGGGGGTCGGTACAGATACGCAGTATTTT. Its protein is CASSLYGGVGTDTQYF.

The genes are TRBV6-4 and TRBJ2-1; 9 bases fit TRBD2. Germline V lookup: CDR1 MRHNA, CDR2 SNTAGT. This CDR3 region has 15 residues. J gave up 6 bases and V 6 bases, and 9 bases lay outside the gene matches. The chain's CDR3 is CASRPRAGGSNEQFF. CDR3 DNA: TGTGCCAGCAGACCTCGTGCGGGGGGGTCCAATGAGCAGTTCTTC.

The CDR3 reads CASSPRTYEQYF. The CDR3 DNA is TGTGCCAGCAGTCCAAGGACCTACGAGCAGTACTTC. This chain connects TRBV2 to TRBJ2-7; no clear D gene. V lost 5 bases and J 2 bases, leaving 7 bases between the germline ends. Germline assignment: CDR1 SNHLY and CDR2 FYNNEI. This CDR3 has 12 residues.

The gene calls are TRBV6-6 and TRBJ1-1, with D hard to call. The CDR3 loop spans 16 amino acids. V lost 0 bases to trimming and J lost 4 bases, with 15 bases between them. Germline V gene data show CDR1 as MNHNY and CDR2 as SVGAGI (reference sequence). CDR3 in amino acids: CASSYSMGEGGTEAFF. In nucleotides, the CDR3 is TGTGCCAGCAGTTACTCGATGGGTGAAGGCGGCACTGAAGCTTTCTTT.

The chain couples TRBV5-8 to TRBJ2-1; 13 bases match TRBD2. Germline V gene data show CDR1 as SGHTS and CDR2 as YDEGEE. The CDR3 consists of 17 residues. J gave up 0 bases and V 4 bases, and 4 bases lay outside the gene matches. The CDR3 DNA is TGTGCCAGCAGCCGCGGACTAGCGGGAGACTCCTACAATGAGCAGTTCTTC. This translates into CASSRGLAGDSYNEQFF.

The gene calls are TRBV30 and TRBJ1-2; TRBD1 might be the D (6 bases). Deletions cut 3 bases from V and 6 bases from J, with 11 bases between. From germline, CDR1 is GTSNPN and CDR2 SVGIG (reference sequence). CDR3 size: 12 residues. The CDR3 here is CAWRRGGDGYTF. CDR3 sequence (DNA): TGTGCCTGGAGGAGGGGGGGCGATGGCTACACCTTC.

The chain is built from TRBV29-1 and TRBJ1-1, with D maybe TRBD1 (6 bases). V lost 5 bases, J lost 5 bases, and 15 bases lay in between. The CDR3 is made up of 13 amino acids. The germline gives CDR1 SQVTM, CDR2 ANQGSEA. The CDR3 bases are TGCAGCGTTTCCTACAGGGAGGGGACTGAAGCTTTCTTT. It is translated as CSVSYREGTEAFF.

This clone occurred a few times. The chain is built from TRBV7-8 and TRBJ1-5; D gene ambiguous. The CDR3 covers 13 residues. CDR1 is SGHVS, CDR2 FQNEAQ, per germline. The V gene lost 4 bases and the J gene lost 0 bases, with 4 bases spanning the gap. The CDR3 loop reads CASSSYSNQPQHF. Here the CDR3 DNA reads TGTGCCAGCAGCTCTTATAGCAATCAGCCCCAGCATTTT.

This clone was seen a single time. The chain has TRBV9 and TRBJ1-3; D not resolved. This CDR3 spans 14 amino acids. Germline V gives CDR1 SGDLS, CDR2 YYNGEE. V lost 4 bases and J lost 0, with 8 bases in between. CDR3 amino acids: CASSPIVSGNTIYF. DNA for the CDR3: TGTGCCAGCAGCCCAATAGTCTCTGGAAACACCATATATTTT.